This T cell receptor (beta chain) was identified in a study of identifying expanded T cells in peripheral blood. Study findings and constraints: Technical replicates showed about 1.1 changed clones; roughly two weeks 15 to 20; four weeks 19.

During the collection period, no donor immune events like infections were recorded. Method: immunoSEQ multiplex PCR; TCRdb's copy keeps in-frame clones and lacks some. This sample has about 81,000 clones; 84% occur once, and the top ten carry around a fifth. Notes on this clone: Its specificity is not known.

The material sequenced was blood. This receptor was obtained from a person aged 18 to 70 in good health.

The CDR3 loop reads CSERGLAGVSEQFF. CDR3 nucleotide sequence: TGCAGCGAGCGGGGGCTAGCGGGAGTGTCTGAGCAGTTCTTC. The chain employs TRBV29-1 and TRBJ2-1, with 10 nucleotides matching TRBD2. V shed 7 bases and J 9 bases; nucleotides not matched to a gene: 12. CDR1 SQVTM and CDR2 ANQGSEA come from the germline V gene. CDR3 size: 14 residues.